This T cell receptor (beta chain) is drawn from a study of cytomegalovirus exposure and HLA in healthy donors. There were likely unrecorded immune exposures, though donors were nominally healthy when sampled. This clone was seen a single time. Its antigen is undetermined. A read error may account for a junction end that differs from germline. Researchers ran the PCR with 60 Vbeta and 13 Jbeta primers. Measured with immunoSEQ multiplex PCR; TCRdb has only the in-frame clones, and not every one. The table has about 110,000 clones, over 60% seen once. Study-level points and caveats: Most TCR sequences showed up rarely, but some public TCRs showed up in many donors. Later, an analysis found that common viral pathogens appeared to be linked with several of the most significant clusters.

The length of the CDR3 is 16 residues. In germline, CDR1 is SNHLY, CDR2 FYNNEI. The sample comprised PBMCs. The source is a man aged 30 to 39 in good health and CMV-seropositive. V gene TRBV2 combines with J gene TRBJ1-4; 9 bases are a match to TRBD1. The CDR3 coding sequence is TGTGCCGCCGAACCGGGACAGGGATGGACTAATGAGAAACTGTTTTTT. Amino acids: CAAEPGQGWTNEKLFF.